A selection of T cell receptor beta chains follows, all from one sample in a study of T cell responses to AZD1222 COVID-19 vaccine. The protocol was immunoSEQ multiplex PCR, while the TCRdb copy is restricted to in-frame clones and leaves out a portion. This sample has 150,000 or so clones; almost 90% occur once, and the top ten carry roughly 5.5%. Here the sequenced sample was peripheral blood, taken on day 0 of AZD1222 vaccination. The receptors were gathered from an adult in good health. Both conserved end residues are part of each CDR3. D genes are given only for firm matches. Size values are once, few and many counts, or a class for expanded clones, and some rows have none.

NA	TRBV30	TRBJ1-3	NA	CAWSSAGNTIYF	TGTGCCTGGAGTTCGGCGGGAAACACCATATATTTT
NA	TRBV30	TRBJ1-2	NA	CAWTRGGYGYTF	TGTGCCTGGACCAGAGGCGGGTATGGCTACACCTTC
NA	TRBV4-3	TRBJ1-1	NA	CASSQDWGPNTEAFF	TGCGCCAGCAGCCAAGATTGGGGCCCGAACACTGAAGCTTTCTTT
NA	TRBV9	TRBJ1-2	NA	CASSSIGGAGLNYGYTF	TGTGCCAGCAGCTCAATCGGGGGGGCAGGGCTTAACTATGGCTACACCTTC
NA	TRBV7-2	TRBJ1-6	NA	CASSLASFLTSPLHF	TGTGCCAGCAGCTTAGCTTCGTTTCTGACTTCACCCCTCCACTTT
NA	TRBV5-1	TRBJ2-7	NA	CASSLTPSQPNEQYF	TGCGCCAGCAGCTTGACGCCGTCCCAACCGAACGAGCAGTACTTC
NA	TRBV7-2	TRBJ1-2	NA	CASSLKGSSYSF	TGTGCCAGCAGCCTGAAGGGGTCAAGTTACAGCTTC
NA	TRBV5-1	TRBJ2-3	NA	CASSLEGRSRTDTQYF	TGCGCCAGCAGCTTGGAGGGCAGAAGCCGCACAGATACGCAGTATTTT
NA	TRBV18	TRBJ1-1	NA	CASSPQETANTEAFF	TGTGCCAGCTCACCGCAGGAAACAGCGAACACTGAAGCTTTCTTT
TRBD1	TRBV19	TRBJ1-5	NA	CASSLGGLSNQPQHF	TGTGCCAGTAGCCTAGGGGGCTTAAGCAATCAGCCCCAGCATTTT
NA	TRBV19	TRBJ1-5	NA	CASSISQTFDTFHGSNQPQHF	TGTGCCAGTAGTATCTCTCAAACATTCGACACTTTCCATGGCAGCAATCAGCCCCAGCATTTT
TRBD1	TRBV7-8	TRBJ2-2	few	CASSRTGTETGELFF	TGTGCCAGCAGCAGAACCGGGACAGAGACCGGGGAGCTGTTTTTT
TRBD2	TRBV4-2	TRBJ2-3	NA	CASSHGTSGAHDTQYF	TGTGCCAGCAGCCATGGGACTAGCGGAGCCCACGATACGCAGTATTTT
NA	TRBV29-1	TRBJ2-1	NA	CSVARYEAGRYNNEQFF	TGCAGCGTCGCCCGGTACGAGGCTGGGAGGTATAACAATGAGCAGTTCTTC
TRBD2	TRBV28	TRBJ2-7	NA	CASSLFGTSGGRQYF	TGTGCCAGCAGTTTATTCGGGACTAGCGGGGGGCGGCAGTACTTC
TRBD1	TRBV4-1	TRBJ1-1	NA	CASSQGQGASGAFF	TGCGCCAGCAGCCAGGGACAGGGGGCTTCGGGAGCTTTCTTT
NA	TRBV11-3	TRBJ1-5	NA	CASSLDSWQRCNQPQHF	TGTGCCAGCAGCTTAGATAGTTGGCAGAGATGCAATCAGCCCCAGCATTTT
NA	TRBV4-3	TRBJ2-1	few	CASSHTGREQFF	TGCGCCAGCAGCCACACAGGCCGGGAGCAGTTCTTC
NA	TRBV9	TRBJ2-1	NA	CASSLRPSYNEQFF	TGTGCCAGCAGCCTCCGGCCCTCCTACAATGAGCAGTTCTTC
NA	TRBV18	TRBJ2-7	NA	CASSPLKDEQYF	TGTGCCAGCTCACCCCTGAAGGACGAGCAGTACTTC
TRBD2	TRBV5-1	TRBJ2-1	NA	CASSFLAGAGNEQFF	TGCGCCAGCAGCTTTCTAGCGGGAGCGGGCAATGAGCAGTTCTTC
NA	TRBV2	TRBJ1-4	NA	CASSTTGNEKLFF	TGTGCCAGCAGCACGACAGGAAATGAAAAACTGTTTTTT
TRBD1	TRBV5-1	TRBJ2-2	NA	CASTPVGTGTGELFF	TGCGCCAGCACGCCCGTTGGGACAGGGACCGGGGAGCTGTTTTTT
NA	TRBV5-1	TRBJ2-5	NA	CASSLDETQYF	TGCGCCAGCAGCTTGGATGAGACCCAGTACTTC
NA	TRBV18	TRBJ2-1	NA	CASSPPQYNEQFF	TGTGCCAGCTCACCACCCCAGTACAATGAGCAGTTCTTC
NA	TRBV27	TRBJ1-1	NA	CASSLSGPNTEAFF	TGTGCCAGCAGTTTGTCAGGCCCGAACACTGAAGCTTTCTTT
NA	TRBV24-1	TRBJ2-7	NA	CATSAGWFGDEQYF	TGTGCCACCAGTGCCGGGTGGTTTGGGGACGAGCAGTACTTC
NA	TRBV5-8	TRBJ2-5	NA	CASSLVPGGETQYF	TGTGCCAGCAGCTTGGTTCCCGGCGGGGAGACCCAGTACTTC